One T cell receptor beta chain is described in this entry. This sample was included in a study of technical replicates of blood from several donors. TCRdb keeps only in-frame clones here, not all; method: immunoSEQ multiplex PCR. The sample holds more than 65,000 clones, 80% to 95% seen once. This CDR3 spans 15 amino acids. The V gene's germline CDR1 is SGHVS and CDR2 FNYEAQ. V shed 2 bases and J shed 1 base, with 9 bases lying between them. The rearrangement joins TRBV7-6 to TRBJ1-3; the D is unclear. The source of this sequence is a human donor in good health. Sequenced sample: T cells isolated from PBMCs. CDR3 protein: CASSLRSGSGNTIYF. The CDR3 DNA reads TGTGCCAGCAGCTTAAGGTCGGGTTCTGGAAACACCATATATTTT.